These T cell receptor beta chains were read from a single sample in a study of PD-L1 blockade in urothelial cancer. Profiled with immunoSEQ multiplex PCR; TCRdb holds only in-frame clones, not every one. The top ten clones hold under 9% of a sample with fewer than 50,000 clones, 87% of them seen once. The material sequenced was PBMCs, taken around atezolizumab (anti-PD-L1) treatment. The source is a man aged 60 to 69 with urothelial cancer. The CDR3 runs from the conserved cysteine through the conserved F or W. D genes are given only for firm matches. Expanded clones get a size class; other rows say once, few or many, or leave the size out.

v_gene	abundance	d_gene	j_gene	CDR3aa	CDR3nt
TRBV12-5	once	.	TRBJ1-5	CASGTIQGTQPQHF	TGTGCTAGTGGTACCATCCAGGGGACTCAGCCCCAGCATTTT
TRBV5-1	.	TRBD1	TRBJ1-2	CASSVDTTGGRLGYTF	TGCGCCAGCAGCGTGGACACGACAGGGGGACGCTTGGGGTACACCTTC
TRBV11-1	.	.	TRBJ2-3	CASSFSGEATDTQYF	TGTGCCAGCAGCTTTTCGGGGGAGGCCACAGATACGCAGTATTTT
TRBV11-2	.	.	TRBJ1-6	CASSLSDRGGPLHF	TGTGCCAGCAGCTTATCGGACCGGGGAGGACCCCTCCACTTT
TRBV5-5	.	.	TRBJ2-5	CASSLAEGAGKETQYF	TGTGCCAGCAGCTTGGCCGAAGGAGCAGGGAAAGAGACCCAGTACTTC
TRBV10-1	.	.	TRBJ1-4	CASLLIRNEKLFF	TGCGCCAGCCTGTTAATCAGAAATGAAAAACTGTTTTTT
TRBV15	.	.	TRBJ1-1	CATSRDGEAEAFF	TGTGCCACCAGCAGAGATGGGGAGGCTGAAGCTTTCTTT
TRBV19	.	.	TRBJ2-7	CASSSQGDFYEQYF	TGTGCCAGTAGTTCCCAGGGTGATTTCTACGAGCAGTACTTC
TRBV4-2	.	.	TRBJ1-2	CASSHGDFESGYTF	TGTGCCAGCAGCCACGGGGATTTCGAGAGTGGCTACACCTTC
TRBV7-8	.	.	TRBJ2-7	CASSRGRRGSYEQYF	TGTGCCAGCAGCCGAGGGCGCAGGGGTTCCTACGAGCAGTACTTC
TRBV30	.	.	TRBJ2-1	CAWRADNEQFF	TGTGCCTGGAGGGCGGACAATGAGCAGTTCTTC
TRBV11-3	.	TRBD1	TRBJ2-1	CASSEGTANEQFF	TGTGCCAGCAGCGAAGGGACAGCCAATGAGCAGTTCTTC
TRBV6-5	.	TRBD1	TRBJ2-7	CASRGTGGYEQYF	TGTGCCAGCAGGGGGACAGGGGGCTACGAGCAGTACTTC
TRBV19	.	TRBD1	TRBJ1-5	CASSDRGPDSNQPQHF	TGTGCCAGCTCGGACAGGGGGCCCGATAGCAATCAGCCCCAGCATTTT
TRBV29-1	.	.	TRBJ1-2	CSALATSYGYTF	TGCAGCGCTTTAGCCACCTCATATGGCTACACCTTC
TRBV2	.	TRBD2	TRBJ2-7	CASSDLAGGTAARNEQYF	TGTGCCAGCAGTGACCTCGCGGGGGGGACCGCAGCGCGCAACGAGCAGTACTTC
TRBV15	once	TRBD1	TRBJ2-5	CATSRDGQGRETQYF	TGTGCCACCAGCAGAGATGGACAGGGGAGAGAGACCCAGTACTTC
TRBV5-4	.	.	TRBJ2-7	CASSLGRGLEQYF	TGTGCCAGCAGCTTGGGGAGGGGGCTGGAGCAGTACTTC
TRBV6-5	few	TRBD1	TRBJ1-1	CASTGGNTEAFF	TGTGCATCGACAGGGGGAAACACTGAAGCTTTCTTT
TRBV7-9	.	.	TRBJ1-5	CASSRGDQPQHF	TGTGCCAGCAGCCGAGGCGATCAGCCCCAGCATTTT
TRBV9	.	.	TRBJ2-5	CASSVQSGPQETQYF	TGTGCCAGCAGCGTGCAAAGCGGTCCCCAAGAGACCCAGTACTTC
TRBV11-3	.	TRBD2	TRBJ2-7	CASSIGSGGARSYEQYF	TGTGCCAGCAGCATCGGTAGCGGGGGGGCCAGATCCTACGAGCAGTACTTC
TRBV9	.	TRBD2	TRBJ2-5	CASSPGGGDIGETQYF	TGTGCCAGCAGCCCTGGCGGGGGGGATATAGGAGAGACCCAGTACTTC
TRBV19	.	.	TRBJ1-5	CASSIVINRGQPQHF	TGTGCCAGTAGTATTGTCATAAATCGAGGCCAGCCCCAGCATTTT
TRBV9	.	TRBD2	TRBJ2-2	CASSVAFKTSGINTGELFF	TGTGCCAGCAGCGTAGCTTTCAAGACTAGCGGGATTAACACCGGGGAGCTGTTTTTT
TRBV11-3	.	TRBD1	TRBJ2-7	CASSLGGQGHNYEQYF	TGTGCCAGCAGCTTAGGGGGACAGGGGCATAACTACGAGCAGTACTTC
TRBV2	.	.	TRBJ2-3	CASSNRETDTQYF	TGTGCCAGCAGCAACAGGGAAACAGATACGCAGTATTTT
TRBV19	.	.	TRBJ1-6	CASSINHENSPLHF	TGTGCCAGTAGTATAAACCACGAGAATTCACCCCTCCACTTT
TRBV4-1	few	.	TRBJ2-7	CASSQEADYYEQYF	TGCGCCAGCAGCCAAGAGGCGGATTACTACGAGCAGTACTTC
TRBV5-1	once	TRBD1	TRBJ2-4	CASSWTDRGDNIQYF	TGCGCCAGCAGCTGGACGGACAGGGGTGATAACATTCAGTACTTC
TRBV6-5	.	.	TRBJ2-3	CARESLTDTQYF	TGTGCCAGGGAGTCCCTTACAGATACGCAGTATTTT
TRBV2	.	TRBD2	TRBJ2-3	CASLAGLSTDTQYF	TGTGCCAGCTTAGCGGGACTTAGCACAGATACGCAGTATTTT
TRBV5-1	.	TRBD1	TRBJ1-2	CASSATGNYGYTF	TGCGCCAGCAGCGCGACAGGGAACTATGGCTACACCTTC
TRBV30	.	TRBD1	TRBJ2-6	CAWRDGTAGANVLTF	TGTGCCTGGAGGGACGGGACAGCCGGGGCCAACGTCCTGACTTTC
TRBV5-1	few	.	TRBJ2-1	CASSWEQFNEQFF	TGCGCCAGCAGTTGGGAGCAGTTTAATGAGCAGTTCTTC
TRBV7-7	few	.	TRBJ1-4	CASSPREGEKLFF	TGTGCTAGCAGCCCTCGGGAAGGGGAAAAACTGTTTTTT
TRBV19	.	.	TRBJ1-5	CASSMSISNQPQHF	TGTGCCAGTAGTATGAGTATTAGCAATCAGCCCCAGCATTTT
TRBV7-9	.	.	TRBJ2-7	CASSDSNLHYEQYF	TGTGCCAGCAGCGACAGCAACCTACATTACGAGCAGTACTTC
TRBV5-1	.	TRBD2	TRBJ2-5	CASSLAGGHSETQYF	TGCGCCAGCAGCTTGGCGGGGGGGCATTCGGAGACCCAGTACTTC